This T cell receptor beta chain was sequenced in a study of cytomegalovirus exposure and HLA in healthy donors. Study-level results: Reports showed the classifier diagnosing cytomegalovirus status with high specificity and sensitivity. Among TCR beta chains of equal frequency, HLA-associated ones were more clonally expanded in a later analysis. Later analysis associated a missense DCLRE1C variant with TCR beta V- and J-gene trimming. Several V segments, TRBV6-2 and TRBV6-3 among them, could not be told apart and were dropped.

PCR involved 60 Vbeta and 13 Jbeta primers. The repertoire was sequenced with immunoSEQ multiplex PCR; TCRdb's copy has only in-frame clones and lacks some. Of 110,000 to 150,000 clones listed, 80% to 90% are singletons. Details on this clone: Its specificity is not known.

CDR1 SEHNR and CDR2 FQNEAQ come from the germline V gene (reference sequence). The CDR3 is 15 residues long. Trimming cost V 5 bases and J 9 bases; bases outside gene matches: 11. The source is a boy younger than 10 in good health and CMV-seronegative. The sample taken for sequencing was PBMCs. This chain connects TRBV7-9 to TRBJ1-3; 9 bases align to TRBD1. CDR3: CASSLSRDRVCTIYF. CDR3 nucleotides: TGTGCCAGCAGCCTAAGTCGGGACAGGGTGTGCACCATATATTTT. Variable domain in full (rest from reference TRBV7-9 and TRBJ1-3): DTGVSQNPRHKITKRGQNVTFRCDPISEHNRLYWYRQTLGQGPEFLTYFQNEAQLEKSRLLSDRFSAERPKGSFSTLEIQRTEQGDSAMYLCASSLSRDRVCTIYFGEGSWLTVV.